The 9 T cell receptor beta chains below were found in one sample sequenced in a study of graft-versus-host responses after intestinal transplantation. Their specific antigens are unknown. Data came from immunoSEQ multiplex PCR; TCRdb stores just in-frame clones and leaves some out. The data show some 110,000 clones, around 94% seen once. The source was unstimulated CD8+ T cells sorted from spleen or lymph node cells, collected before transplant. Receptors were obtained from a human donor who was the organ donor for an intestinal transplant.

In this sample, this clone turned up once. This chain joins TRBV19 and TRBJ2-3; D uncertain. From germline, CDR1 is LNHDA and CDR2 SQIVND (reference sequence). The CDR3 is 15 amino acids. Trimming removed 7 bases from V and 4 bases from J, with 18 bases in between. In DNA, the CDR3 is TGTGCCAGTAAGAAGCTCTTCTGGATTCCAGATACGCAGTATTTT. It codes for CASKKLFWIPDTQYF. Full variable domain (outside the CDR3, taken from reference TRBV19 and TRBJ2-3): DGGITQSPKYLFRKEGQNVTLSCEQNLNHDAMYWYRQDPGQGLRLIYYSQIVNDFQKGDIAEGYSVSREKKESFPLTVTSAQKNPTAFYLCASKKLFWIPDTQYFGPGTRLTVL.

The CDR3 bases are TGTGCTAGTGGTTTGCCACACCATAGCGGGAGGGCCCGGGAGACCCAGTACTTC. It encodes CASGLPHHSGRARETQYF. The chain uses TRBV12-5 and TRBJ2-5, with 11 bases matching TRBD2. Trimming at V came to 2 bases and at J to 5 bases, leaving 13 bases not matched to a gene. Germline V lookup: CDR1 LGHNT, CDR2 FRNRAP. The CDR3 spans 18 residues.

The rearrangement links TRBV4-1 to TRBJ2-5, with 7 bases lining up with TRBD1. V gave up 4 bases and J gave up 3 bases; unmatched junction bases: 8. The CDR3 spans 15 residues. CDR1 and CDR2 from the germline V gene are MGHRA and YSYEKL. The CDR3 DNA reads as TGCGCCAGCAGCCGCCAGCTTCAGGGGGAAGAGACCCAGTACTTC. Encoded protein: CASSRQLQGEETQYF.

This clone was seen a single time. The genes are TRBV4-3 and TRBJ1-1; 10 bases are a match to TRBD1. This CDR3 has 13 amino acids. Germline trimming cut 3 bases from V and 10 bases from J; bases unmatched to any gene: 5. Germline lookup yields CDR1 LGHNA and CDR2 YSLEER. The CDR3 coding sequence is TGCGCCAGCAGCCAGGGACAGGGGAGAGCAGCTTTCTTT. Amino acids: CASSQGQGRAAFF.

The J gene is TRBJ2-7, the V gene TRBV19; 16 bases align to TRBD2. The CDR3 is 17 residues long. Germline CDR1 is LNHDA and CDR2 is SQIVND (reference sequence). The junction had 7 bases not matched to a gene; V was cut back by 5 bases and J by 3 bases. Written as DNA, the CDR3 is TGTGCCAGTAGTGCCCCGGGACTAGCGGGAGGGTTCTACGAGCAGTACTTC. This translates into CASSAPGLAGGFYEQYF.

The chain has TRBV4-3 and TRBJ1-5; TRBD1 matches at 10 bases. This CDR3 has 15 amino acids. The V gene's germline CDR1 is LGHNA and CDR2 YSLEER. The J segment lost 6 bases and the V segment lost 4 bases, leaving 6 bases of the junction unmatched. The DNA of the CDR3 is TGCGCCAGCAGCCTCGGACAGGGGGATGGTCAGCCCCAGCATTTT. It yields the protein CASSLGQGDGQPQHF.

The chain recombines TRBV30 with TRBJ1-2; D may be TRBD1 (5 bases). Germline V gene data show CDR1 as GTSNPN and CDR2 as SVGIG (reference sequence). V was clipped by 4 bases and J by 3 bases, with 15 bases between them. The CDR3 covers 14 residues. CDR3 nucleotide sequence: TGTGCCTGGACTGTACCAGGGATTCACTATGGCTACACCTTC. It translates to CAWTVPGIHYGYTF. The entire variable domain, with the rest obtained from reference TRBV30 and TRBJ1-2, is as follows: SQTIHQWPATLVQPVGSPLSLECTVEGTSNPNLYWYRQAAGRGLQLLFYSVGIGQISSEVPQNLSASRPQDRQFILSSKKLLLSDSGFYLCAWTVPGIHYGYTFGSGTRLTVV.

Concerning this clone itself: Within the sample, other DNA sequences also encode this same CDR3. This chain uses TRBV4-1 with TRBJ1-2, with D possibly TRBD1 on 5 matching bases. The CDR3 spans 14 residues. CDR1 MGHRA and CDR2 YSYEKL come from the germline V gene. Trimming took 0 bases from V and 5 from J, leaving 10 bases between them. In DNA, the CDR3 is TGCGCCAGCAGCCAAGATACGGGGGGGTATGGCTACACCTTC. Protein sequence: CASSQDTGGYGYTF.

This chain uses TRBV5-1 with TRBJ2-7, with 10 bases lining up with TRBD1. J lost 4 bases, V lost 0 bases, and 4 bases had no gene match. The germline V gene has CDR1 SGHRS and CDR2 YFSETQ. The length of the CDR3 is 15 residues. CDR3 amino acids: CASSLEGQGLYEQYF. The CDR3, as DNA: TGCGCCAGCAGCTTGGAGGGACAGGGGTTATACGAGCAGTACTTC. The variable domain in full, with the rest retrieved from reference TRBV5-1 and TRBJ2-7, is KAGVTQTPRYLIKTRGQQVTLSCSPISGHRSVSWYQQTPGQGLQFLFEYFSETQRNKGNFPGRFSGRQFSNSRSEMNVSTLELGDSALYLCASSLEGQGLYEQYFGPGTRLTVT.